The next 5 T cell receptor beta chains were all read from a single sample in a study of monozygotic twins with cystic fibrosis. TCRdb's table, derived via immunoSEQ multiplex PCR, lists solely in-frame clones and lacks some. Among around 35,000 clones, 84% were seen once, and the ten largest hold under 2%. Input material: blood. Every receptor here comes from a girl aged 2 to 10 with cystic fibrosis.

The chain is built from TRBV29-1 and TRBJ1-1; TRBD1 matches 7 bases. CDR3 length: 15 residues. The ends lost 6 bases at V and 6 bases at J; junction bases unmatched: 16. Germline V gene lookup returns CDR1 SQVTM and CDR2 ANQGSEA. Here the CDR3 reads CSVTTGQASLSEAFF. In DNA, the CDR3 is TGCAGCGTGACGACAGGACAGGCAAGTCTCTCTGAAGCTTTCTTT. The full variable domain, in which reference TRBV29-1 and TRBJ1-1 provide the parts outside the CDR3, is SAVISQKPSRDICQRGTSLTIQCQVDSQVTMMFWYRQQPGQSLTLIATANQGSEATYESGFVIDKFPISRPNLTFSTLTVSNMSPEDSSIYLCSVTTGQASLSEAFFGQGTRLTVV.

V and J are TRBV12-5 and TRBJ1-2; 11 nucleotides agree with TRBD1. Trimming at V came to 5 bases and at J to 8 bases, leaving 4 bases not matched to a gene. Germline assignment: CDR1 LGHNT and CDR2 FRNRAP. This CDR3 comprises 13 residues. The CDR3 DNA is TGTGCTAGTGGTCAGGACAGGGGGCGCGGCTACACCTTC. This translates into CASGQDRGRGYTF.

The chain has TRBV30 and TRBJ1-3; maybe TRBD1 (5 bases). The germline V gene encodes CDR1 GTSNPN and CDR2 SVGIG (reference sequence). The CDR3 length is 12 residues. The V end lost 2 bases, the J end lost 7 bases, and 9 bases lay between the germline ends. This CDR3 reads CAWSLRVNTIYF. CDR3 DNA sequence: TGTGCCTGGAGTCTCAGGGTCAACACCATATATTTT.

This clone was detected once. The chain couples TRBV4-1 to TRBJ2-7; D uncertain. There are 12 residues in the CDR3. The V gene lost 0 bases and the J gene lost 4 bases, with 4 bases spanning the gap. Germline CDR1 reads MGHRA; CDR2 reads YSYEKL. The CDR3 region has the DNA TGCGCCAGCAGCCAAGATGGGTACGAGCAGTACTTC. Amino acid sequence: CASSQDGYEQYF.

The chain uses TRBV27 and TRBJ2-7; TRBD1 or TRBD2 may be the D gene (5 bases each). Germline V gene lookup returns CDR1 MNHEY and CDR2 SMNVEV (reference sequence). Trimming shortened V by 5 bases and J by 2 bases, and 13 bases separated the two germline ends. This CDR3 has 14 residues. The DNA of the CDR3 is TGTGCCAGCAGTCCGATCGGGACGGCCTACGAGCAGTACTTC. Its translation: CASSPIGTAYEQYF.